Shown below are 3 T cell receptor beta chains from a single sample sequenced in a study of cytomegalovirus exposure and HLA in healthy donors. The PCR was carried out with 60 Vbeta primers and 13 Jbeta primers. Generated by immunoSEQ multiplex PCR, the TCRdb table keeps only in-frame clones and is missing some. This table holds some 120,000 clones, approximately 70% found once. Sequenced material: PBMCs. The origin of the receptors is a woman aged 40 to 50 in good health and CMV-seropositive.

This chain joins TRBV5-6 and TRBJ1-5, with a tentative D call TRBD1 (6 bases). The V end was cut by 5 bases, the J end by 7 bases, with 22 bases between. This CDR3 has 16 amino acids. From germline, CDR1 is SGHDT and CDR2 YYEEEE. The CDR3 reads CASRVVCGTIIQPQHF. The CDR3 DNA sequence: TGTGCCAGCAGGGTTGTATGTGGGACAATCATCCAGCCCCAGCATTTT.

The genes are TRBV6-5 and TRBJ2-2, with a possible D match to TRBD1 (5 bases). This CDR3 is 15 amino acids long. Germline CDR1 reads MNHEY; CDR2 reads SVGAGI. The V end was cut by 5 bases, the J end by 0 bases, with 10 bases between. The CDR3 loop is CASSPWTPNTGELFF. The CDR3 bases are TGTGCCAGCAGTCCGTGGACACCGAACACCGGGGAGCTGTTTTTT.

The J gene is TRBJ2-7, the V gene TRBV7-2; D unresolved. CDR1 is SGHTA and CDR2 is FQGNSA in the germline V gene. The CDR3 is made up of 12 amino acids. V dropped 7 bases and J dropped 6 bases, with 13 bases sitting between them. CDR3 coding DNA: TGTGCCAGCACTTATGTTCACTCCGAGCAGTACTTC. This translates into CASTYVHSEQYF.